One T cell receptor (beta chain) is described in this entry. Its specificity is unknown. This sample was taken from a study of cytomegalovirus exposure and HLA in healthy donors. Study details: Across 300 to 400 genotyped donors, approximately 81% landed in the Caucasian-associated ancestry cluster.

Researchers ran the PCR with 60 Vbeta and 13 Jbeta primers. Clones were sequenced by immunoSEQ multiplex PCR, and TCRdb holds only the in-frame ones, with some missing. The data contain about 160,000 clones, 65% to 85% of them singletons. The germline V gene encodes CDR1 MNHEY and CDR2 SMNVEV (reference sequence). V gave up 5 bases and J gave up 3 bases; unmatched junction bases: 9. The CDR3 loop spans 16 amino acids. Overall study results and limits: Common viral pathogens (according to a later analysis) appeared linked to several of the most significant clusters. Clonal expansion, a later analysis showed, was greater in HLA-associated TCR beta chains than in equally common others. Immune exposure was documented only through CMV serostatus.

The chain couples TRBV27 to TRBJ2-2, with 7 bases lining up with TRBD1. Specimen: PBMCs. The receptor comes from a woman in her twenties or thirties in good health and CMV-seropositive. In DNA form, the CDR3 reads TGTGCCAGCAGTCCACGGGACAGCAGGTACACCGGGGAGCTGTTTTTT. Translating it yields CASSPRDSRYTGELFF.